This TCR beta chain was sequenced during a study of T cell repertoires in cytomegalovirus infection. TCRdb re-called the reads with MiXCR, one entry per CDR3 protein. This sample has 80,000 to 130,000 distinct CDR3 sequences, with 23% found just once. This clonotype was seen at least ten times. V lost 2 bases to trimming and J lost 7 bases, with 14 bases between them. CDR1 is MNHEY and CDR2 is SVGAGI in the germline V gene. This CDR3 is built from 14 residues. The receptor's source is a human donor in good health (CMV status not recorded). Some clones in this sample may be carry-over from other donors' samples. J is TRBJ1-1 and V is TRBV6-5; possibly TRBD1 for D (6 bases). Sequencing was done on a sample of CD8+ T cells from PBMCs. CDR3 protein: CASSYGGGRVEAFF. For the CDR3, the DNA is TGTGCCAGCAGTTACGGCGGGGGGCGGGTTGAAGCTTTCTTT.